This entry lists 23 T cell receptor beta chains sequenced from one sample in a study of blood T cells in healthy people across ages. The second PCR ran about 6 to 11 cycles with a sample-barcoded 5' primer and J-beta primers. TCRdb reanalysed the 5' RACE reads using MiXCR and keeps one entry per CDR3 protein. The repertoire holds about 1.6 million distinct CDR3 sequences, with 30% to 35% as singletons. The sequenced material came from blood. The receptors come from a woman in her twenties or thirties in good health.

Of note for this clonotype: This sequence may be a read error, since a much larger clone differs from it by one base. The chain joins TRBV29-1 to TRBJ2-5, with TRBD1 as a possible D gene (5 bases). In germline, CDR1 is SQVTM, CDR2 ANQGSEA. This CDR3 has 12 residues. CDR3: CSERKGAETRYF. In nucleotides, the CDR3 is TGCAGCGAAAGGAAAGGGGCAGAGACCCGGTACTTC. The entire variable domain, with the rest obtained from reference TRBV29-1 and TRBJ2-5, is as follows: SAVISQKPSRDICQRGTSLTIQCQVDSQVTMMFWYRQQPGQSLTLIATANQGSEATYESGFVIDKFPISRPNLTFSTLTVSNMSPEDSSIYLCSERKGAETRYFGPGTRLLVL.

This clonotype was detected a few times. The chain links TRBV15 to TRBJ2-3; 10 positions match TRBD2. J lost 4 bases, V lost 5 bases, and 9 bases had no gene match. This CDR3 spans 16 amino acids. Germline lookup yields CDR1 LNHNV and CDR2 YYDKDF (reference sequence). The CDR3 protein is CATSSAASGGSDTQYF. DNA of the CDR3: TGTGCCACCAGCTCAGCAGCTAGCGGGGGATCAGATACGCAGTATTTT.

This clonotype was counted only a few times. This sequence joins TRBV7-2 and TRBJ2-7; no clear D gene. The V end was cut by 4 bases, the J end by 12 bases, with 13 bases between. Germline assignment: CDR1 SGHTA and CDR2 FQGNSA. This CDR3 has 11 amino acids. The CDR3 DNA reads as TGTGCCAGCAGCTACTCACACCGCCCGTACTTC. The encoded protein is CASSYSHRPYF. Supplemented by reference TRBV7-2 and TRBJ2-7, the full variable domain reads GAGVSQSPSNKVTEKGKDVELRCDPISGHTALYWYRQSLGQGLEFLIYFQGNSAPDKSGLPSDRFSAERTGGSVSTLTIQRTQQEDSAVYLCASSYSHRPYFGPGTRLTVT.

J is TRBJ2-5 and V is TRBV27; D unclear. Germline V gene sequence: CDR1 MNHEY, CDR2 SMNVEV (reference sequence). CDR3 size: 12 residues. Trimming left V 4 bases short and J 11 bases short, with 14 bases between. In DNA form, the CDR3 reads TGTGCCAGCAGTTCGCGTAACAATGAGCAGTACTTC. The encoded protein is CASSSRNNEQYF.

This clonotype was observed a few times. The V call is TRBV3-1, the J call TRBJ1-1; TRBD1 matches 9 bases. Germline V gives CDR1 LGHDT, CDR2 YNNKEL (reference sequence). V lost 6 bases, J lost 2 bases, and 4 bases stayed unmatched. The CDR3 has 14 amino acids. DNA of the CDR3: TGTGCCAGCAGACTCACAGGGGGCAACACTGAAGCTTTCTTT. Its protein product is CASRLTGGNTEAFF.

This chain connects TRBV28 to TRBJ2-7; no firm D call. CDR1 and CDR2 (germline): MDHEN, SYDVKM. V dropped 5 bases and J dropped 5 bases, with 10 bases sitting between them. The CDR3 runs to 12 residues. CDR3 loop: CASSSLHDEQYF. DNA for the CDR3: TGTGCCAGCAGTAGCCTCCATGACGAGCAGTACTTC.

V and J are TRBV10-3 and TRBJ2-2; tentatively, D is TRBD1 (5 bases). V gave up 2 bases and J gave up 0 bases, with 19 bases separating them. The V gene's germline CDR1 is ENHRY and CDR2 SYGVKD. This CDR3 comprises 19 residues. Here the CDR3 reads CAISEAESGIPANTGELFF. CDR3 sequence (DNA): TGTGCCATCAGTGAGGCAGAATCAGGGATCCCCGCGAACACCGGGGAGCTGTTTTTT.

Only a few counts were recorded for this clonotype. The chain is built from TRBV6-2 or TRBV6-3 and TRBJ2-2; perhaps TRBD2 as D (5 bases). CDR3 length equals 14 residues. From germline, CDR1 is MNHEY and CDR2 SVGEGT. Trimming removed 6 bases from V and 6 bases from J, with 14 bases in between. The CDR3 region is CASSYRRGAGELFF. DNA for the CDR3: TGTGCCAGCAGCTATCGTCGGGGTGCCGGGGAGCTGTTTTTT.

The CDR3, as DNA: TGTGCCAGCAGCCCCCCCCCGGCGGGGGATGAGCAGTTCTTC. Translation: CASSPPPAGDEQFF. The rearrangement uses TRBV9 and TRBJ2-1; 7 nucleotides match TRBD2. Trimming took 4 bases from V and 8 from J; bases not matched to a gene: 9. CDR3 length: 14 amino acids. Germline lookup yields CDR1 SGDLS and CDR2 YYNGEE.

This clonotype was picked up a small number of times. This rearrangement joins TRBV11-1 to TRBJ2-5; 12 bases fit TRBD2. From germline, CDR1 is SGHAT and CDR2 FQDESV (reference sequence). The CDR3 has 16 residues. V trimming: 5 bases; J trimming: 5 bases; junction bases outside the gene matches: 9. CDR3 nucleotide sequence: TGTGCCAGCAGCCTCCTAGCGGGGGGGCCGACGGAGACCCAGTACTTC. Its protein product is CASSLLAGGPTETQYF.

This clonotype turned up a few times. This chain links TRBV6-1 with TRBJ2-1, with a weak D call TRBD2 (5 bases). The V gene lost 5 bases and the J gene lost 2 bases, with 10 bases spanning the gap. The CDR3 extends over 14 amino acids. Germline CDR1 and CDR2: MNHNS and SASEGT. The CDR3 protein is CASSTRLPYNEQFF. For the CDR3, the DNA is TGTGCCAGCAGTACTAGACTACCCTACAATGAGCAGTTCTTC.

This chain connects TRBV27 to TRBJ2-1, with 8 bases that match TRBD2. Germline CDR1 MNHEY, CDR2 SMNVEV (reference sequence). V gave up 8 bases and J gave up 6 bases; unmatched junction bases: 12. This CDR3 region has 15 residues. The chain's CDR3 is CASSDLSGNANEQFF. CDR3 bases: TGTGCCAGCTCAGACCTTAGCGGGAATGCCAATGAGCAGTTCTTC.

This clonotype was found once. V gene TRBV27 combines with J gene TRBJ1-2; perhaps TRBD1 as D (5 bases). This CDR3 has 14 residues. Trimming shortened V by 4 bases and J by 4 bases, and 13 bases separated the two germline ends. Germline V gene sequence: CDR1 MNHEY, CDR2 SMNVEV (reference sequence). CDR3 DNA sequence: TGTGCCAGCAGTTCGGGGGGAGGGCTCTATGGCTACACCTTC. It translates to CASSSGGGLYGYTF.

The CDR3 region has the DNA TGTGCCAGCAGCCAAGGCCACAGGGGATATGGCTACACCTTC. This translates into CASSQGHRGYGYTF. V and J are TRBV3-1 and TRBJ1-2, with 7 bases matching TRBD1. V shed 1 base and J 5 bases; nucleotides not matched to a gene: 4. The CDR3 spans 14 residues. In germline, CDR1 is LGHDT, CDR2 YNNKEL (reference sequence).

This sequence joins TRBV28 and TRBJ2-4; D not certain. Germline CDR1 is MDHEN and CDR2 is SYDVKM. This CDR3 comprises 17 residues. Trimming shortened V by 3 bases and J by 1 base, and 16 bases separated the two germline ends. CDR3 amino acids: CASSFKFSVRAKNIQYF. CDR3 nucleotides: TGTGCCAGCAGTTTCAAATTCTCGGTCAGGGCCAAAAACATTCAGTACTTC.

This clonotype was seen repeatedly, ten times or more. This sequence joins TRBV13 and TRBJ1-6; TRBD1 aligns across 9 bases. The CDR3 totals 14 residues. V lost 4 bases to trimming and J lost 6 bases; unmatched junction nucleotides: 1. Germline V CDR1 and CDR2: PRHDT, FYEKMQ (reference sequence). The CDR3, as DNA: TGTGCCAGCAGCTCGGACAGGGGTAATTCACCCCTCCACTTT. Amino acids: CASSSDRGNSPLHF.

This clonotype was counted between two and nine times. The chain couples TRBV20-1 to TRBJ1-2; no firm D call. V was cut by 5 bases and J by 4 bases, with 14 bases left in between. There are 13 residues in the CDR3. Germline CDR1 DFQATT, CDR2 SNEGSKA (reference sequence). CDR3 sequence (DNA): TGCAGTGCTTTCCAAGGGTCCGGCTATGGCTACACCTTC. The encoded protein is CSAFQGSGYGYTF.

V usage is TRBV12-3 or TRBV12-4 and J usage is TRBJ2-3, with D maybe TRBD2 (5 bases). CDR3 length equals 13 residues. V lost 7 bases and J 1 base, leaving 9 bases between the germline ends. The chain's CDR3 is CASTSAGTDTQYF. In nucleotides, the CDR3 is TGTGCCAGCACCTCAGCGGGCACAGATACGCAGTATTTT.

This clonotype occurred a few times. The chain combines TRBV3-1 with TRBJ2-7, with 10 bases aligning to TRBD1. The CDR3 is 15 residues long. J was trimmed by 2 bases and V by 3 bases; bases with no gene match: 4. From germline, CDR1 is LGHDT and CDR2 YNNKEL (reference sequence). The chain's CDR3 is CASSHSGTGAYEQYF. CDR3 in DNA: TGTGCCAGCAGCCATTCCGGGACAGGGGCCTACGAGCAGTACTTC.

Points on this clonotype: This could be a read error, since a much larger clone is one nucleotide away. This chain uses TRBV4-1 with TRBJ1-1; 8 bases agree with TRBD1. The germline CDR1 and CDR2 sequences are MGHRA and YSYEKL. The CDR3 has 14 amino acids. The CDR3 spells CTSSRTGRNTEAFF. The CDR3 nucleotides are TGCACCAGCAGCCGGACAGGGAGAAACACTGAAGCTTTCTTT.

This clonotype was recorded a few times. The rearrangement joins TRBV5-1 to TRBJ2-5; TRBD1 aligns across 8 bases. The V gene end was trimmed by 4 bases and the J gene end by 4 bases; junction bases not matched to a gene: 6. Germline V gene sequence: CDR1 SGHRS, CDR2 YFSETQ. This CDR3 region has 14 residues. The CDR3 nucleotides read TGCGCCAGCAGCCCAAGGGACAGGACAGAGACCCAGTACTTC. Its protein is CASSPRDRTETQYF.

In its sample, this clonotype was seen a few times. V is TRBV6-5 and J is TRBJ2-7; D gene uncertain. The CDR3 is 15 residues long. V gave up 6 bases and J gave up 5 bases, with 20 bases separating them. CDR1 MNHEY and CDR2 SVGAGI come from the germline V gene. The CDR3 DNA reads as TGTGCCAGCAGGCACTCTGGGCCCAAGACCAACGAGCAGTACTTC. This translates into CASRHSGPKTNEQYF.

This clonotype was detected a few times. This sequence joins TRBV7-8 and TRBJ2-7; tentative D call: TRBD2 (6 bases). V was clipped by 7 bases and J by 2 bases, with 15 bases between them. Germline V gives CDR1 SGHVS, CDR2 FQNEAQ. The CDR3 has 14 amino acids. DNA for the CDR3: TGTGCCAGCAACTCCGGGACTCGCACCTACGAGCAGTACTTC. Residues: CASNSGTRTYEQYF.